The TCR beta chain under discussion was sequenced for a study of metastatic and nonmetastatic thyroid tumors. Study details: Comparative analysis of repertoires was undertaken across blood and tumor or nodule tissue obtained from malignant and benign thyroid patients.

General study results and limits: Benign nodules reportedly had significantly lower TCR beta diversity than malignant thyroid tumors in blood and tumor.

This clone was observed at least ten times. What it binds is not known. V was pared by 2 bases and J by 4 bases, with 12 bases between. Germline V CDR1 and CDR2: MNHEY, SVGAGI. The CDR3 consists of 14 residues. Ahead of thyroid surgery, no patient had received treatment of any kind. In the original workflow: CDR3 differences across clinicopathological groups were used to build a distant-metastasis classifier for papillary thyroid cancer. TCRdb recomputed clones from the PCR reads via MiXCR. TCRdb, not the original authors, processed these V and J calls. The sample shows 35,000 to 50,000 clones, roughly 4% of them seen only once.

The receptor's source is a female donor with papillary thyroid cancer or a benign thyroid nodule (not recorded which). Some clones in this sample may be carry-over from other donors' samples. Material for sequencing was blood. This sequence joins TRBV6-5 and TRBJ2-7; D gene unclear. The CDR3 region is CASSYHSFGYEQYF. The DNA of the CDR3 is TGTGCCAGCAGTTACCACTCTTTTGGGTACGAGCAGTACTTC.